This T cell receptor (beta chain) was captured by sequencing in a study of siplizumab effects on memory and regulatory T cells. Germline V gives CDR1 LNHDA, CDR2 SQIVND (reference sequence). CDR3 length: 17 residues. V gave up 4 bases and J gave up 1 base, with 17 bases separating them. Data came from immunoSEQ multiplex PCR; TCRdb stores just in-frame clones and leaves some out. In the table there are about 110,000 clones, 92% of which are singletons. This TCR was recovered from a human donor in good health. Sequenced: Tregs sorted from blood. The chain couples TRBV19 to TRBJ1-5; a weak D match, TRBD1 (5 bases). DNA for the CDR3: TGTGCCAGTAGTACCCCACAAAGGGGTCGGAGCAATCAGCCCCAGCATTTT. It is translated as CASSTPQRGRSNQPQHF.